This T cell receptor (beta chain) was sequenced during a study of sequential checkpoint blockade in melanoma. Study information: Maintenance nivolumab came after either treatment sequence.

Trimming pared 5 bases from V and 1 base from J, leaving 8 bases between. The CDR3 consists of 13 residues. Germline V gives CDR1 LGHNA, CDR2 YNFKEQ. This clone has a handful of counts. Treatment of the sample: randomized to nivolumab then ipilimumab (arm A) or the reverse (arm B). Patients had received no earlier DNA-damaging chemotherapy. Sorted cells were live CD3+CD8+, lacking CD19 and CD56, from PBMCs. Using immunoSEQ multiplex PCR, the repertoire was profiled, and TCRdb retains in-frame clones only, with some absent. This table has about 5,000 clones, roughly 50% appearing once. The clonotype comes from a human donor with melanoma. Sequencing used CD8+ T cells sorted from blood (inferred from file names), obtained from a patient given nivolumab and ipilimumab in sequence. The genes are TRBV4-2 and TRBJ1-1; TRBD1 might be the D (6 bases). The CDR3 sequence: CASSLGQNTEAFF. The DNA for the CDR3 is TGTGCCAGCAGCTTGGGACAGAACACTGAAGCTTTCTTT.